The 6 T cell receptor beta chains listed next were all sequenced from one sample in a study of cytomegalovirus exposure and HLA in healthy donors (dated by TCRdb to about 2017). Receptor libraries were prepared by the immunoSEQ multiplex PCR assay. For the multiplex PCR, a mixture combining 60 forward primers for TCR Vbeta segments and 13 reverse primers for TCR Jbeta segments was used. Imported from immuneACCESS, the table was reduced by TCRdb to in-frame sequences with V and J called. These copies leave out some clones; in studies compared against another copy, an unresolved V gene accounts for under half, and the cause of the remainder is not known. The sample yields about 160,000 clones; about four fifths were counted once. The ten top clones hold 13% of the sample. Input material: PBMCs. Every receptor here comes from a woman aged 45-59 years in good health and CMV-seronegative.

This clone occurred once. This chain connects TRBV5-1 to TRBJ1-2, with 11 bases that match TRBD1. The CDR3 covers 14 residues. The V gene end was trimmed by 3 bases and the J gene end by 7 bases; junction bases not matched to a gene: 5. Germline loops: CDR1 SGHRS, CDR2 YFSETQ. The CDR3 spells CASSSGTGGFGYTF. The CDR3 bases are TGCGCCAGCAGCTCCGGGACAGGGGGTTTTGGCTACACCTTC.

The chain uses TRBV7-2 and TRBJ2-7; 11 bases align to TRBD2. Unmatched junction bases numbered 6, after V lost 5 bases and J lost 0 bases. The CDR3 totals 16 residues. CDR1 is SGHTA and CDR2 is FQGNSA in the germline V gene. Written as DNA, the CDR3 is TGTGCCAGCAGCCCGCTGACTAGCGGGATCTCCTACGAGCAGTACTTC. It specifies CASSPLTSGISYEQYF.

The chain recombines TRBV5-5 with TRBJ2-3, with D maybe TRBD2 (6 bases). Per the germline V gene, CDR1 is SGHKS and CDR2 is YYEKEE (reference sequence). The ends were cut back, 4 bases at V and 3 bases at J, with 15 bases in the middle. This CDR3 has 15 residues. The CDR3, as DNA: TGTGCCAGCAGCAAACGAGGGAGCGGGACAGATACGCAGTATTTT. As protein: CASSKRGSGTDTQYF.

The chain recombines TRBV6-1 with TRBJ2-7, with 8 bases lining up with TRBD2. Germline V gene lookup returns CDR1 MNHNS and CDR2 SASEGT. V lost 5 bases to trimming and J lost 2 bases; unmatched junction nucleotides: 5. This CDR3 has 14 residues. The CDR3 DNA is TGTGCCAGCAGTAACGCGGGAGGAACCTACGAGCAGTACTTC. Amino acids: CASSNAGGTYEQYF.

This clone was detected only once. This sample includes further DNA sequences coding for the same CDR3. The chain recombines TRBV28 with TRBJ1-3; D perhaps matches TRBD1 (6 bases). V lost 5 bases and J 0 bases, leaving 11 bases between the germline ends. Germline CDR1 MDHEN, CDR2 SYDVKM. CDR3 length: 15 residues. The DNA of the CDR3 is TGTGCCAGCAGTCTCACAGGGAACTCTGGAAACACCATATATTTT. Translation: CASSLTGNSGNTIYF.

This clone was counted once. The V and J genes are TRBV7-2 and TRBJ2-5; the D gene is possibly TRBD2 (6 bases). Germline CDR1 and CDR2: SGHTA and FQGNSA. CDR3 length: 12 amino acids. V lost 5 bases and J lost 9, with 13 bases in between. CDR3 DNA: TGTGCCAGCAGCCGTCCAAGGGAGGCCCAGTACTTC. This codes for CASSRPREAQYF.